The 31 T cell receptor beta chains reported below all come from one sample, sequenced in a study of human T cells and chemical hapten exposure (dated by TCRdb to the early 2020s). Library preparation was by RACE. TCRdb names NextSeq 500 as the instrument used. TCRdb ran its own pipeline on the public reads, namely fastp trimming at Q25 and MiXCR clone calling, and kept in-frame beta chains. Every entry covers one CDR3 protein and lists the most common genes and DNA from its rows. This sample holds approximately 40,000 distinct CDR3 sequences; around 3.2% were observed only once. Roughly 7.3% of the sample comes from the top ten. This specimen's time point label, per the study, means: patch test 2, 6 weeks after DPC sensitization. The intended sense of this specimen's treatment or condition label: therapeutic diphenylcyclopropenone sensitization with weekly scalp DPC. Material: whole blood, obtained in connection with sensitization to the hapten diphenylcyclopropenone (DPC). These receptors all stem from a man aged 40-49 years with alopecia areata. Some clones in this sample may be carry-over from other donors' samples.

The table lists this clonotype with a count of one. This may arise from a read error, as a much more abundant clone is one base away. The V gene is TRBV20-1, the J gene TRBJ2-7; no clear D gene. The CDR3 covers 15 residues. V gave up 0 bases and J gave up 0 bases, with 12 bases separating them. Germline V gene sequence: CDR1 DFQATT, CDR2 SNEGSKA (reference sequence). The CDR3 nucleotides are TGCAGTGCTAGAGAATGGACCGAAGACTCCTACGAGCAGTACTTC. It yields the protein CSAREWTEDSYEQYF.

This clonotype was seen repeatedly, ten times or more. The J gene is TRBJ2-5, the V gene TRBV7-9; no definite D call. Per the germline V gene, CDR1 is SEHNR and CDR2 is FQNEAQ (reference sequence). The CDR3 consists of 13 residues. The V end lost 6 bases, the J end lost 1 base, and 9 bases lay between the germline ends. The CDR3 region has the DNA TGTGCCAGCAGGTTTGGACCCCAAGAGACCCAGTACTTC. It yields the protein CASRFGPQETQYF.

This clonotype was counted many times. The rearrangement joins TRBV20-1 to TRBJ1-6; weak D call: TRBD1 (5 bases). The germline V and J ends were trimmed by 0 bases and 8 bases, with 20 bases remaining between them. This CDR3 spans 17 amino acids. Per the germline V gene, CDR1 is DFQATT and CDR2 is SNEGSKA (reference sequence). DNA of the CDR3: TGCAGTGCTAGAGATTCGACTCAGGATTGGGACGATTCACCCCTCCACTTT. Its translation is CSARDSTQDWDDSPLHF.

The sample holds many counts of this clonotype. The chain carries TRBV3-1 and TRBJ1-2; 10 bases are shared with TRBD1. V shed 6 bases and J 5 bases; nucleotides not matched to a gene: 21. The germline V gene has CDR1 LGHDT and CDR2 YNNKEL (reference sequence). The CDR3 loop spans 19 amino acids. DNA of the CDR3: TGTGCCAGCAGGGACGGGATGAGACAGGGGGCTTCAATCCCATATGGCTACACCTTC. It yields the protein CASRDGMRQGASIPYGYTF.

This rearrangement joins TRBV7-6 to TRBJ2-3; no reliable D call. CDR1 is SGHVS and CDR2 is FNYEAQ in the germline V gene. V lost 1 base, J lost 1 base, and 9 bases lay in between. The CDR3 is 15 amino acids. The CDR3 DNA sequence: TGTGCCAGCAGCTTAGAGCCTTTCGGCACAGATACGCAGTATTTT. Translating it yields CASSLEPFGTDTQYF.

This clonotype was counted ten times or more. V usage is TRBV6-1 and J usage is TRBJ2-7, with D perhaps given as TRBD1 or TRBD2 (5 bases each). Germline V gene data show CDR1 as MNHNS and CDR2 as SASEGT. Deletions cut 4 bases from V and 6 bases from J, with 10 bases between. The CDR3 spans 12 residues. Here the CDR3 reads CASSAEGREQYF. The DNA of the CDR3 is TGTGCCAGCAGTGCCGAGGGGCGCGAGCAGTACTTC.

This clonotype showed up many times. The V and J genes are TRBV18 and TRBJ1-2; 9 bases agree with TRBD1. Per germline, CDR1 KGHSH and CDR2 LQKENI. The CDR3 is made up of 14 amino acids. Germline trimming cut 3 bases from V and 4 bases from J; bases unmatched to any gene: 3. In DNA form, the CDR3 reads TGTGCCAGCTCACCGGGGACAGGGATCTATGGCTACACCTTC. Translated: CASSPGTGIYGYTF.

The V and J genes are TRBV6-6 and TRBJ1-5; 7 bases fit TRBD1. The CDR3 is 17 amino acids. Germline V lookup: CDR1 MNHNY, CDR2 SVGAGI (reference sequence). With 0 bases clipped from V and 3 bases from J, the junction kept 8 bases outside the gene matches. CDR3 residues: CASSYSGGTVNNQPQHF. For the CDR3, the DNA is TGTGCCAGCAGTTACTCTGGAGGGACAGTGAACAATCAGCCCCAGCATTTT.

Many counts were recorded for this clonotype. The chain carries TRBV2 and TRBJ2-2; TRBD1 aligns across 8 bases. The germline V gene has CDR1 SNHLY and CDR2 FYNNEI. CDR3 length: 13 amino acids. The V gene end was trimmed by 8 bases and the J gene end by 1 base; junction bases not matched to a gene: 0. CDR3 amino acids: CASGTGNTGELFF. CDR3 in DNA: TGTGCCAGCGGGACAGGGAACACCGGGGAGCTGTTTTTT.

This clonotype was observed many times. This chain uses TRBV28 with TRBJ2-3, with TRBD2 matching 8 bases. CDR3 length equals 15 residues. The germline gives CDR1 MDHEN, CDR2 SYDVKM. The ends lost 5 bases at V and 2 bases at J; junction bases unmatched: 6. The CDR3 reads CASSTGTRVTDTQYF. CDR3 DNA sequence: TGTGCCAGCAGTACCGGGACTAGAGTCACAGATACGCAGTATTTT.

This clonotype was detected only a few times. This CDR3 reads CASSLENRGRAIEAFF. The CDR3 DNA reads as TGTGCCAGCAGCTTAGAAAACAGGGGGCGTGCTATTGAAGCTTTCTTT. The chain joins TRBV7-9 to TRBJ1-1; 9 bases match TRBD1. This CDR3 is 16 amino acids long. The junction had 10 bases not matched to a gene; V was cut back by 1 base and J by 7 bases. CDR1 SEHNR and CDR2 FQNEAQ come from the germline V gene (reference sequence).

This clonotype was seen ten or more times. The chain combines TRBV6-5 with TRBJ2-7; TRBD1 might be the D (6 bases). Between the trimmed V and J ends, which lost 0 bases and 5 bases, there was a span of 14 bases. The CDR3 is 15 residues long. CDR1 and CDR2 (germline): MNHEY, SVGAGI. CDR3 DNA sequence: TGTGCCAGCAGTTACTCCCAGGGGCTTAAGGACGAGCAGTACTTC. This encodes CASSYSQGLKDEQYF.

The CDR3 DNA sequence: TGTGCCAGCAGGCTTCTAGCGCAGTCCTACAATGAGCAGTTCTTC. Protein: CASRLLAQSYNEQFF. This sequence joins TRBV6-2 or TRBV6-3 and TRBJ2-1; a possible D gene is TRBD2 (6 bases). Germline values: CDR1 MNHEY, CDR2 SVGEGT. The V end was cut by 6 bases, the J end by 1 base, with 13 bases between. The CDR3 length is 15 residues.

This clonotype was counted ten times or more. The V and J genes are TRBV27 and TRBJ1-6; D unresolved. This CDR3 has 12 amino acids. CDR1 is MNHEY, CDR2 SMNVEV, per germline (reference sequence). V was trimmed by 3 bases and J by 4 bases, leaving 1 base between them. The CDR3 spells CASSFYNSPLHF. Here the CDR3 DNA reads TGTGCCAGCAGTTTTTATAATTCACCCCTCCACTTT.

This clonotype has a count of ten or more. The chain couples TRBV9 to TRBJ1-4; perhaps TRBD1 as D (6 bases). Germline V lookup: CDR1 SGDLS, CDR2 YYNGEE. The length of the CDR3 is 16 residues. V lost 7 bases and J 0 bases, leaving 16 bases between the germline ends. This CDR3 reads CASSTGIRATNEKLFF. The CDR3 DNA is TGTGCCAGCTCTACAGGGATCAGAGCAACTAATGAAAAACTGTTTTTT.

The chain combines TRBV20-1 with TRBJ1-1; the D gene is possibly TRBD1 (5 bases). Germline V gene data show CDR1 as DFQATT and CDR2 as SNEGSKA (reference sequence). V was trimmed by 3 bases and J by 0 bases, leaving 8 bases between them. The CDR3 runs to 13 residues. The CDR3 loop is CSARIRVNTEAFF. The CDR3 region has the DNA TGCAGTGCTAGGATCAGGGTGAACACTGAAGCTTTCTTT.

This clonotype was detected ten times or more. The CDR3 region is CASSRTSATSGANVLTF. In DNA form, the CDR3 reads TGCGCCAGCAGCAGGACTAGCGCTACTTCTGGGGCCAACGTCCTGACTTTC. J is TRBJ2-6 and V is TRBV5-1; 9 nucleotides agree with TRBD2. The germline V gene encodes CDR1 SGHRS and CDR2 YFSETQ. Losses at the gene ends were 4 bases for V and 1 base for J; bases not matched to a gene: 6. The CDR3 loop spans 17 amino acids. Combining the CDR3 with reference TRBV5-1 and TRBJ2-6 gives the whole variable domain KAGVTQTPRYLIKTRGQQVTLSCSPISGHRSVSWYQQTPGQGLQFLFEYFSETQRNKGNFPGRFSGRQFSNSRSEMNVSTLELGDSALYLCASSRTSATSGANVLTFGAGSRLTVL.

This clonotype was picked up many times. The V gene is TRBV14, the J gene TRBJ2-3; TRBD2 agrees at 15 bases. CDR3 length: 19 amino acids. V lost 0 bases to trimming and J lost 3 bases; unmatched junction nucleotides: 7. The germline CDR1 and CDR2 sequences are SGHDN and FVKESK. In DNA, the CDR3 is TGTGCCAGCAGCCAAGATTCCGGGACTAGCGGGAGGCCGACAGATACGCAGTATTTT. Its protein product is CASSQDSGTSGRPTDTQYF.

This clonotype was recorded many times. The chain couples TRBV6-5 to TRBJ2-1; 7 bases are shared with TRBD1. The V and J ends lost 2 bases and 0 bases, in that order; junction bases with no gene match: 1. Germline CDR1 MNHEY, CDR2 SVGAGI. This CDR3 is built from 15 residues. DNA of the CDR3: TGTGCCAGCAGTTACGAGGGGGCCTCCTACAATGAGCAGTTCTTC. The encoded protein is CASSYEGASYNEQFF.

This clonotype was seen many times. The V and J genes are TRBV12-3 or TRBV12-4 and TRBJ2-1; D possibly uses TRBD1 or TRBD2 (5 bases each). V was cut by 3 bases and J by 10 bases, with 10 bases left in between. CDR3 length: 12 amino acids. The CDR3 sequence is CASSFSGREQFF. The CDR3 nucleotides are TGTGCCAGCAGTTTCTCGGGGCGAGAGCAGTTCTTC.

This clonotype was recorded many times. The gene calls are TRBV28 and TRBJ1-5, with 7 bases that match TRBD1. Trimming at V came to 7 bases and at J to 4 bases, leaving 4 bases not matched to a gene. In germline, CDR1 is MDHEN, CDR2 SYDVKM. CDR3 length: 13 amino acids. The CDR3 is CASIRQGNQPQHF. CDR3 bases: TGTGCCAGCATCAGACAGGGTAATCAGCCCCAGCATTTT.

This clonotype was seen just once. Just one base apart from a much larger clone, this may be a read error. The chain couples TRBV28 to TRBJ1-2; D ambiguous. V was clipped by 6 bases and J by 5 bases, with 22 bases between them. The germline V gene encodes CDR1 MDHEN and CDR2 SYDVKM. This CDR3 is built from 16 residues. CDR3 residues: CASSPVGPSPPYGYTF. The DNA of the CDR3 is TGTGCCAGCAGCCCGGTGGGTCCGTCCCCCCCTTATGGCTACACCTTC.

This clonotype came up many times. The J gene is TRBJ2-5, the V gene TRBV7-2; TRBD1 matches 7 bases. The CDR3 is 14 amino acids. Germline assignment: CDR1 SGHTA and CDR2 FQGNSA. The trim removed 5 bases at V and 5 bases at J, leaving 8 bases unmatched. Here the CDR3 reads CASSHDTGVETQYF. Written as DNA, the CDR3 is TGTGCCAGCAGCCACGATACAGGGGTTGAGACCCAGTACTTC.

This clonotype was observed a handful of times. The rearrangement joins TRBV28 to TRBJ2-5; a weak D match, TRBD1 (6 bases). This CDR3 is 14 amino acids long. Trimming stripped 1 base from V and 5 bases from J, with 11 bases between. CDR1 and CDR2 (germline): MDHEN, SYDVKM. CDR3 nucleotide sequence: TGTGCCAGCAGTTTATATTCAGGGGCGGAGACCCAGTACTTC. It translates to CASSLYSGAETQYF.

The sample holds many counts of this clonotype. The rearrangement uses TRBV9 and TRBJ2-3; D gene unclear. Germline CDR1 SGDLS, CDR2 YYNGEE. The CDR3 covers 13 residues. Trimming took 0 bases from V and 3 from J, leaving 5 bases between them. As DNA, the CDR3 is TGTGCCAGCAGCGTAGGAGATACAGATACGCAGTATTTT. Translated: CASSVGDTDTQYF.

This rearrangement joins TRBV24-1 to TRBJ2-1, with a weak D call TRBD2 (6 bases). Germline V gives CDR1 KGHDR, CDR2 SFDVKD. V lost 10 bases, J lost 4 bases, and 19 bases lay in between. CDR3 length: 15 residues. The CDR3 sequence is CATSYHSGSYNEQFF. CDR3 DNA: TGTGCCACTTCATACCATAGCGGTTCTTACAATGAGCAGTTCTTC.

This sequence joins TRBV6-6 and TRBJ2-1; the D gene is possibly TRBD1 (6 bases). The CDR3 is 16 amino acids. The V gene lost 2 bases and the J gene lost 0 bases, with 11 bases spanning the gap. Germline-derived CDR1 and CDR2 are MNHNY and SVGAGI (reference sequence). CDR3 region: CASSYGTRGSYNEQFF. CDR3 sequence (DNA): TGTGCCAGCAGTTACGGGACACGGGGCTCCTACAATGAGCAGTTCTTC.

This clonotype was detected ten times or more. The DNA for the CDR3 is TGCAGTGCTAGCCCTCTAGCGGGAGGGCGTGGGGCCAAAAACATTCAGTACTTC. It encodes CSASPLAGGRGAKNIQYF. This chain connects TRBV20-1 to TRBJ2-4; 12 nucleotides line up with TRBD2. The CDR3 has 18 residues. V shed 3 bases, J shed 1 base, and the junction held 10 bases outside the gene matches. Germline V lookup: CDR1 DFQATT, CDR2 SNEGSKA (reference sequence).

This clonotype was seen many times. CDR3 DNA sequence: TGTGCCAGCAGTGGTACAGGGGGCGCGGGTCAGCCCCAGCATTTT. This encodes CASSGTGGAGQPQHF. The chain is built from TRBV27 and TRBJ1-5; 9 bases match TRBD1. Losses at the gene ends were 5 bases for V and 6 bases for J; bases not matched to a gene: 8. CDR1 MNHEY and CDR2 SMNVEV come from the germline V gene (reference sequence). CDR3 length: 15 amino acids.

This clonotype was seen repeatedly, ten times or more. The V call is TRBV20-1, the J call TRBJ2-7; 11 positions match TRBD2. Germline V CDR1 and CDR2: DFQATT, SNEGSKA (reference sequence). This CDR3 spans 13 amino acids. With V trimmed by 5 bases and J by 0 bases, 0 bases remained unmatched. The CDR3 protein is CSAGTSGSYEQYF. The CDR3 DNA follows: TGCAGTGCTGGGACTAGCGGCTCCTACGAGCAGTACTTC.

In this sample, this clonotype turned up many times. V gene TRBV28 combines with J gene TRBJ2-3, with TRBD2 identical over 12 bases. The junction had 6 bases not matched to a gene; V was cut back by 2 bases and J by 3 bases. Germline CDR1 reads MDHEN; CDR2 reads SYDVKM. The CDR3 runs to 17 residues. DNA for the CDR3: TGTGCCAGCAGTTTACTAGCGGGAGGGCCGGGAACAGATACGCAGTATTTT. Encoded protein: CASSLLAGGPGTDTQYF.